This TCR beta chain was recovered during a study of blood T cell repertoires in COVID-19. Overall study: Donors in the United States, Italy and Spain gave samples during acute or convalescent COVID-19. From T cells, B-cell-depleted T cells, or PBMCs came the material, which was cDNA or gDNA.

Original data processing: Counts of nucleated cells, estimated from reference gene primer amplification, were obtained. Clones were sequenced by immunoSEQ multiplex PCR, and TCRdb holds only the in-frame ones, with some missing. V and J calls and clone size are copied from that table; D and trimming were computed from the DNA. The sample yields 100,000 to 150,000 clones, approximately 83% seen once. The CDR3 has 15 amino acids. Germline CDR1 reads LGHNA; CDR2 reads YNFKEQ. V lost 0 bases and J 1 base, leaving 8 bases between the germline ends. This clonotype originated in a man aged 40-49 years with active or convalescent COVID-19. The source material was peripheral blood. The chain uses TRBV4-2 and TRBJ2-3; a weak D match, TRBD2 (6 bases). In nucleotides, the CDR3 is TGTGCCAGCAGCCAAGAATGGAGGGGCACAGATACGCAGTATTTT. Translated: CASSQEWRGTDTQYF.